The 22 T cell receptor beta chains below all came from one sample that was sequenced in a study of CD8 T cells in ankylosing spondylitis. A single record per CDR3 protein comes from TCRdb applying MiXCR to the 5' RACE reads. Of 700,000 to 1,000,000 distinct CDR3 sequences in the sample, approximately 10% are singletons; the top ten hold more than 0.5%. Study-wide findings and caveats: For ankylosing spondylitis blood, a TCR beta motif of under ten highly homologous variants appeared characteristic.

These receptors have no identified antigens. The sample consisted of blood, either unsorted or a sorted T cell fraction (not recorded which). These receptors were obtained from a male donor with ankylosing spondylitis.

This clonotype was seen a handful of times. J is TRBJ1-5 and V is TRBV20-1; D gene uncertain. Trimming stripped 3 bases from V and 5 bases from J, with 11 bases between. The CDR3 covers 13 residues. The V gene's germline CDR1 is DFQATT and CDR2 SNEGSKA (reference sequence). Here the CDR3 DNA reads TGCAGTGCTAGGCAGGTTGGTGATCAGCCCCAGCATTTT. Translation: CSARQVGDQPQHF.

This clonotype has only a few counts. This chain uses TRBV20-1 with TRBJ1-2, with a weak D call TRBD1 (5 bases). V was cut by 4 bases and J by 0 bases, with 9 bases left in between. Germline values: CDR1 DFQATT, CDR2 SNEGSKA (reference sequence). CDR3 length: 13 amino acids. The DNA of the CDR3 is TGCAGTGCTAACCAGGGAACTAACTATGGCTACACCTTC. This gives the protein CSANQGTNYGYTF.

This clonotype was observed at least ten times. This sequence joins TRBV5-1 and TRBJ2-7; a weak D match, TRBD1 (6 bases). Looked up from germline, CDR1 is SGHRS and CDR2 is YFSETQ. Trimming stripped 2 bases from V and 0 bases from J, with 12 bases between. The CDR3 runs to 15 residues. The CDR3 region is CASSFYRASSYEQYF. For the CDR3, the DNA is TGCGCCAGCAGCTTTTACAGGGCGAGCTCCTACGAGCAGTACTTC.

The chain joins TRBV5-5 to TRBJ2-1; TRBD2 is a possible D gene (7 bases). V lost 2 bases to trimming and J lost 7 bases, with 19 bases between them. There are 16 residues in the CDR3. CDR1 SGHKS and CDR2 YYEKEE come from the germline V gene (reference sequence). CDR3 nucleotide sequence: TGTGCCAGCAGCTTAGGGGGGGCGGTTGGTTGGAATGAGCAGTTCTTC. This sequence encodes CASSLGGAVGWNEQFF.

The chain couples TRBV20-1 to TRBJ2-3, with 8 bases matching TRBD1. The germline CDR1 and CDR2 sequences are DFQATT and SNEGSKA (reference sequence). The CDR3 extends over 17 amino acids. The V and J ends lost 6 bases and 2 bases, in that order; junction bases with no gene match: 16. This chain's CDR3 is CSAYTGGLLYYTDTQYF. The CDR3 DNA sequence: TGCAGTGCGTATACAGGGGGACTCCTATACTACACAGATACGCAGTATTTT.

The chain carries TRBV4-2 and TRBJ2-6, with D unclear. The CDR3 has 18 residues. The V end lost 3 bases, the J end lost 0 bases, and 15 bases lay between the germline ends. Per the germline V gene, CDR1 is LGHNA and CDR2 is YNFKEQ. The CDR3 sequence: CASSQPGPAASGANVLTF. The CDR3 DNA reads TGTGCCAGCAGCCAGCCCGGGCCCGCGGCCTCTGGGGCCAACGTCCTGACTTTC.

This chain uses TRBV27 with TRBJ2-1, with 7 positions matching TRBD1. The CDR3 sequence is 13 residues long. Germline CDR1 and CDR2: MNHEY and SMNVEV (reference sequence). The CDR3 spells CPLTGPLPPEQFF. The DNA for the CDR3 is TGTCCCCTGACAGGGCCACTTCCCCCTGAGCAGTTCTTC.

The V and J genes are TRBV6-5 and TRBJ1-1; D ambiguous. The germline V and J ends were trimmed by 3 bases and 4 bases, with 15 bases remaining between them. Germline V gives CDR1 MNHEY, CDR2 SVGAGI. This CDR3 spans 15 amino acids. CDR3: CASSYNIGLGTEAFF. For the CDR3, the DNA is TGTGCCAGCAGTTATAACATCGGGTTGGGCACTGAAGCTTTCTTT.

The chain recombines TRBV11-3 with TRBJ2-1; 10 bases agree with TRBD2. CDR1 and CDR2 (germline): SGHNT, YENEEA. The CDR3 has 15 residues. Losses at the gene ends were 1 base for V and 7 bases for J; bases not matched to a gene: 4. CDR3 residues: CASSLGGTSVNEQFF. The CDR3 coding sequence is TGTGCCAGCAGCTTAGGAGGGACTAGCGTGAATGAGCAGTTCTTC.

This chain's CDR3 is CASSPPGTVNGYTF. Written as DNA, the CDR3 is TGTGCCAGCAGTCCGCCCGGGACAGTGAATGGCTACACCTTC. V and J are TRBV27 and TRBJ1-2, with TRBD1 identical over 7 bases. Germline V lookup: CDR1 MNHEY, CDR2 SMNVEV (reference sequence). The CDR3 covers 14 residues. The trim removed 5 bases at V and 6 bases at J, leaving 9 bases unmatched.

The chain has TRBV19 and TRBJ2-2; TRBD1 is a possible D gene (6 bases). Trimming took 1 base from V and 0 from J, leaving 6 bases between them. The V gene's germline CDR1 is LNHDA and CDR2 SQIVND (reference sequence). This CDR3 comprises 15 residues. In DNA, the CDR3 is TGTGCCAGTAGTATAGGACAGGCGAACACCGGGGAGCTGTTTTTT. Its translation: CASSIGQANTGELFF.

This clonotype was seen ten or more times. The gene calls are TRBV29-1 and TRBJ2-1; 9 bases are shared with TRBD2. The ends lost 6 bases at V and 9 bases at J; junction bases unmatched: 12. Germline assignment: CDR1 SQVTM and CDR2 ANQGSEA. The CDR3 is made up of 14 amino acids. CDR3 coding DNA: TGCAGCGTCGGAAGGCTAGCGGGAAAGGGTGAGCAGTTCTTC. It specifies CSVGRLAGKGEQFF.

The chain is built from TRBV6-1 and TRBJ2-7, with D possibly TRBD1 on 6 matching bases. The V end was cut by 5 bases, the J end by 3 bases, with 20 bases between. The germline V gene has CDR1 MNHNS and CDR2 SASEGT. CDR3 length: 16 amino acids. CDR3 bases: TGTGCCAGCAGTCGCCACTATACGGGACAAAACTACGAGCAGTACTTC. Encoded protein: CASSRHYTGQNYEQYF.

V is TRBV20-1 and J is TRBJ2-5, with D possibly TRBD2 on 6 matching bases. Germline lookup yields CDR1 DFQATT and CDR2 SNEGSKA (reference sequence). CDR3 length: 13 amino acids. V lost 3 bases to trimming and J lost 5 bases, with 13 bases between them. CDR3 nucleotides: TGCAGTGCTAGTGGCGGGATTGGTGAGACCCAGTACTTC. It yields the protein CSASGGIGETQYF.

The rearrangement uses TRBV12-3 or TRBV12-4 and TRBJ2-1; D not certain. V lost 4 bases, J lost 7 bases, and 5 bases lay in between. The CDR3 runs to 11 residues. CDR3 amino acids: CASSWGNEQFF. In DNA form, the CDR3 reads TGTGCCAGCAGTTGGGGTAATGAGCAGTTCTTC.

This clonotype was counted ten times or more. CDR3 nucleotides: TGTGCCAGCAGTTACCGCGGAGGGGGAAACACCATATATTTT. Its translation is CASSYRGGGNTIYF. The rearrangement joins TRBV6-5 to TRBJ1-3, with no clear D. V was clipped by 2 bases and J by 4 bases, with 9 bases between them. The CDR3 sequence is 14 residues long. In germline, CDR1 is MNHEY, CDR2 SVGAGI.

This clonotype has just a few counts. This CDR3 reads CSARGDRWPEAFF. DNA for the CDR3: TGCAGTGCTAGAGGGGACAGATGGCCTGAAGCTTTCTTT. The gene calls are TRBV20-1 and TRBJ1-1; 7 nucleotides agree with TRBD1. Germline assignment: CDR1 DFQATT and CDR2 SNEGSKA (reference sequence). The CDR3 is 13 amino acids. The J segment lost 6 bases and the V segment lost 1 base, leaving 5 bases of the junction unmatched.

The J gene is TRBJ1-1, the V gene TRBV7-8; 7 bases map to TRBD1. The CDR3 sequence is 16 residues long. Germline trimming cut 1 base from V and 5 bases from J; bases unmatched to any gene: 10. Germline CDR1 SGHVS, CDR2 FQNEAQ. CDR3 region: CASSLVRQGRGTEAFF. Written as DNA, the CDR3 is TGTGCCAGCAGCTTAGTAAGACAGGGAAGGGGAACTGAAGCTTTCTTT.

This clonotype occurred many times. V and J are TRBV2 and TRBJ2-1; D gene uncertain. Germline lookup yields CDR1 SNHLY and CDR2 FYNNEI. The V and J ends lost 7 bases and 5 bases respectively, with 15 bases between them. The CDR3 spans 14 residues. CDR3 nucleotides: TGTGCCAGCATCCCTCGTGAACGGAACAATGAGCAGTTCTTC. It encodes CASIPRERNNEQFF.

The chain has TRBV28 and TRBJ2-3, with a tentative D call TRBD2 (6 bases). The CDR3 is 14 residues long. CDR1 is MDHEN, CDR2 SYDVKM, per germline. Deletions cut 7 bases from V and 4 bases from J, with 15 bases between. CDR3 protein: CASTKPGEADTQYF. CDR3 in DNA: TGTGCCAGCACCAAGCCGGGGGAGGCAGATACGCAGTATTTT.

In its sample, this clonotype was seen many times. This chain's CDR3 is CASSHRRLAGQSSYEQYF. CDR3 DNA sequence: TGCGCCAGCAGCCACCGACGTCTAGCGGGACAAAGCTCCTACGAGCAGTACTTC. This chain connects TRBV5-1 to TRBJ2-7, with 9 bases fitting TRBD2. The CDR3 is 18 amino acids. V dropped 4 bases and J dropped 0; count of bases not matched to a gene: 14. Germline V gives CDR1 SGHRS, CDR2 YFSETQ.

J is TRBJ2-2 and V is TRBV29-1; TRBD2 is a possible D gene (6 bases). Looked up from germline, CDR1 is SQVTM and CDR2 is ANQGSEA. Trimming removed 6 bases at V and 3 bases at J, with 11 bases between. The CDR3 length is 13 residues. CDR3 region: CSVLGGYTGELFF. As DNA, the CDR3 is TGCAGCGTACTGGGGGGATACACCGGGGAGCTGTTTTTT.